The rows below give T cell receptor beta chains drawn from one sample of a study of beta chain features in type 1 diabetes. Sequencing was performed with immunoSEQ multiplex PCR; in TCRdb, only in-frame clones are kept and a portion is missing. In the table there are roughly 340,000 clones, roughly 12% of which are singletons. Sequencing used naive CD4+ T cells from blood. Source of these receptors: a woman aged 18-35 years with type 1 diabetes. Both conserved end residues are part of each CDR3. D genes are given only for firm matches. Not every row has a clone size; where given, it reads once, few, many or a size class.

J gene: TRBJ2-5
V gene: TRBV2
clone size: few
D gene: .
CDR3 protein: CASRADKLGTQYF
CDR3 DNA: TGTGCCAGCAGGGCAGACAAATTAGGGACCCAGTACTTC

J gene: TRBJ2-3
V gene: TRBV7-9
clone size: .
D gene: TRBD1
CDR3 protein: CASARDRLTDTQYF
CDR3 DNA: TGTGCCAGCGCCCGGGACAGGTTAACCGATACGCAGTATTTT

J gene: TRBJ2-1
V gene: TRBV6-6
clone size: .
D gene: TRBD2
CDR3 protein: CASRTRTSGTYNEQFF
CDR3 DNA: TGTGCCAGCAGGACGAGGACTAGCGGGACCTACAATGAGCAGTTCTTC

J gene: TRBJ2-5
V gene: TRBV15
clone size: .
D gene: .
CDR3 protein: CATSSADQETQYF
CDR3 DNA: TGTGCCACCAGCAGTGCGGACCAAGAGACCCAGTACTTC

J gene: TRBJ1-5
V gene: TRBV28
clone size: few
D gene: .
CDR3 protein: CASTNTRSQPQHF
CDR3 DNA: TGTGCCAGTACAAATACCCGCAGTCAGCCCCAGCATTTT

J gene: TRBJ2-1
V gene: TRBV4-3
clone size: few
D gene: TRBD2
CDR3 protein: CASSQVGGANYNEQFF
CDR3 DNA: TGCGCCAGCAGCCAAGTCGGGGGGGCGAACTACAATGAGCAGTTCTTC

J gene: TRBJ2-2
V gene: TRBV9
clone size: .
D gene: .
CDR3 protein: CASSVQGLDTGELFF
CDR3 DNA: TGTGCCAGCAGCGTTCAGGGATTGGACACCGGGGAGCTGTTTTTT

J gene: TRBJ1-1
V gene: TRBV28
clone size: .
D gene: .
CDR3 protein: CAVEMNTEAFF
CDR3 DNA: TGTGCCGTGGAGATGAACACTGAAGCTTTCTTT

J gene: TRBJ2-5
V gene: TRBV7-7
clone size: few
D gene: .
CDR3 protein: CASSLGGSAGKETQYF
CDR3 DNA: TGTGCCAGCAGCTTAGGTGGCTCGGCAGGGAAAGAGACCCAGTACTTC

J gene: TRBJ1-2
V gene: TRBV28
clone size: .
D gene: .
CDR3 protein: CASSLQNYGYTF
CDR3 DNA: TGTGCCAGCAGTCTACAGAACTATGGCTACACCTTC

J gene: TRBJ2-5
V gene: TRBV7-9
clone size: .
D gene: TRBD1
CDR3 protein: CASSWTGFETQYF
CDR3 DNA: TGTGCCAGCAGCTGGACAGGGTTCGAGACCCAGTACTTC

J gene: TRBJ1-1
V gene: TRBV7-9
clone size: few
D gene: TRBD1
CDR3 protein: CASSLDEGAGTEAFF
CDR3 DNA: TGTGCCAGCAGCTTAGATGAGGGGGCGGGCACTGAAGCTTTCTTT

J gene: TRBJ1-5
V gene: TRBV30
clone size: few
D gene: TRBD1
CDR3 protein: CAWSGTDNQPQHF
CDR3 DNA: TGTGCCTGGAGCGGGACAGACAATCAGCCCCAGCATTTT

J gene: TRBJ2-5
V gene: TRBV10-3
clone size: few
D gene: TRBD2
CDR3 protein: CAISEAGRPSGYQETQYF
CDR3 DNA: TGTGCCATCAGTGAAGCGGGACGGCCTAGCGGGTACCAAGAGACCCAGTACTTC

J gene: TRBJ1-2
V gene: TRBV7-9
clone size: .
D gene: TRBD1
CDR3 protein: CASSTRGQAEGF
CDR3 DNA: TGTGCCAGCAGCACCCGGGGACAGGCCGAAGGCTTC

J gene: TRBJ1-5
V gene: TRBV9
clone size: .
D gene: TRBD1
CDR3 protein: CASSATGTSNQPQHF
CDR3 DNA: TGTGCCAGCAGCGCGACAGGGACAAGCAATCAGCCCCAGCATTTT

J gene: TRBJ2-1
V gene: TRBV27
clone size: .
D gene: TRBD2
CDR3 protein: CASNPGLAGVGTYNEQFF
CDR3 DNA: TGTGCCAGCAACCCGGGGCTAGCGGGAGTCGGGACCTACAATGAGCAGTTCTTC

J gene: TRBJ2-4
V gene: TRBV5-4
clone size: .
D gene: .
CDR3 protein: CASSLSSDGIQYF
CDR3 DNA: TGTGCCAGCAGCCTCTCTAGCGATGGCATTCAGTACTTC

J gene: TRBJ2-3
V gene: TRBV7-2
clone size: few
D gene: TRBD2
CDR3 protein: CASSSTSGGTDTQYF
CDR3 DNA: TGTGCCAGCAGCTCGACTAGCGGGGGCACAGATACGCAGTATTTT

J gene: TRBJ1-4
V gene: TRBV7-8
clone size: few
D gene: TRBD1
CDR3 protein: CASSVTGTANEKLFF
CDR3 DNA: TGTGCCAGCAGCGTAACCGGGACAGCGAATGAAAAACTGTTTTTT

J gene: TRBJ2-1
V gene: TRBV7-9
clone size: .
D gene: .
CDR3 protein: CASSLALLGGEQFF
CDR3 DNA: TGTGCCAGCAGCTTAGCTTTGCTAGGGGGTGAGCAGTTCTTC

J gene: TRBJ1-4
V gene: TRBV27
clone size: .
D gene: TRBD1
CDR3 protein: CASSLQRDSRTGKLFF
CDR3 DNA: TGTGCCAGCAGTCTCCAACGGGACAGCCGCACTGGAAAACTGTTTTTT

J gene: TRBJ2-3
V gene: TRBV9
clone size: .
D gene: .
CDR3 protein: CASSVAGSRYDTQYF
CDR3 DNA: TGTGCCAGCAGCGTAGCGGGATCGCGGTACGATACGCAGTATTTT

J gene: TRBJ1-2
V gene: TRBV2
clone size: .
D gene: .
CDR3 protein: CASLQGRYQYGYTF
CDR3 DNA: TGTGCCAGCCTTCAGGGTCGGTATCAATATGGCTACACCTTC

J gene: TRBJ2-1
V gene: TRBV2
clone size: few
D gene: .
CDR3 protein: CASSEMAGRYNEQFF
CDR3 DNA: TGTGCCAGCAGTGAAATGGCGGGGCGATACAATGAGCAGTTCTTC

J gene: TRBJ1-2
V gene: TRBV9
clone size: few
D gene: .
CDR3 protein: CASSVAAGSYGYTF
CDR3 DNA: TGTGCCAGCAGCGTAGCGGCAGGAAGCTATGGCTACACCTTC

J gene: TRBJ1-2
V gene: TRBV6-1
clone size: .
D gene: TRBD1
CDR3 protein: CASSEYGDRAGFGGYTF
CDR3 DNA: TGTGCCAGCAGTGAATATGGGGACAGGGCTGGGTTTGGTGGCTACACCTTC

J gene: TRBJ1-1
V gene: TRBV19
clone size: few
D gene: TRBD1
CDR3 protein: CASSFSGTGGGTEAFF
CDR3 DNA: TGTGCCAGTAGTTTCTCCGGGACAGGGGGAGGCACTGAAGCTTTCTTT

J gene: TRBJ2-7
V gene: TRBV20-1
clone size: .
D gene: .
CDR3 protein: CSASRFNQEYF
CDR3 DNA: TGCAGTGCCTCGAGATTCAATCAGGAGTACTTC

J gene: TRBJ1-1
V gene: TRBV6-6
clone size: .
D gene: .
CDR3 protein: CASSHSGSEAFF
CDR3 DNA: TGTGCCAGCAGCCATAGCGGTTCTGAAGCTTTCTTT

J gene: TRBJ2-1
V gene: TRBV29-1
clone size: .
D gene: TRBD2
CDR3 protein: CSVPTSGSSYNEQFF
CDR3 DNA: TGCAGCGTTCCGACTAGCGGGAGCTCCTACAATGAGCAGTTCTTC

J gene: TRBJ1-2
V gene: TRBV6-5
clone size: .
D gene: TRBD1
CDR3 protein: CASRRDSTNYGYTF
CDR3 DNA: TGTGCCAGCAGAAGGGACAGTACTAACTATGGCTACACCTTC

J gene: TRBJ2-3
V gene: TRBV11-3
clone size: few
D gene: .
CDR3 protein: CASSLGQGGEAQYF
CDR3 DNA: TGTGCCAGCAGCTTAGGGCAGGGAGGTGAGGCGCAGTATTTT

J gene: TRBJ2-1
V gene: TRBV7-2
clone size: few
D gene: TRBD1
CDR3 protein: CASSSRTGSQGRFF
CDR3 DNA: TGTGCCAGCAGCTCTCGGACAGGGTCACAGGGCAGGTTCTTC

J gene: TRBJ2-1
V gene: TRBV9
clone size: .
D gene: .
CDR3 protein: CASSTSQGLWLGEQFF
CDR3 DNA: TGTGCCAGCAGCACCTCTCAGGGTCTATGGTTGGGTGAGCAGTTCTTC

J gene: TRBJ1-1
V gene: TRBV6-6
clone size: few
D gene: .
CDR3 protein: CASYGGLTVREAFF
CDR3 DNA: TGTGCCAGCTACGGCGGATTGACAGTCCGAGAAGCTTTCTTT

J gene: TRBJ2-1
V gene: TRBV11-2
clone size: .
D gene: TRBD2
CDR3 protein: CASSPLAGGSYNEQFF
CDR3 DNA: TGTGCCAGCAGCCCACTAGCGGGAGGATCCTACAATGAGCAGTTCTTC

J gene: TRBJ1-5
V gene: TRBV6-5
clone size: few
D gene: .
CDR3 protein: CASSADRGQPQHF
CDR3 DNA: TGTGCCAGCAGCGCTGACAGAGGTCAGCCCCAGCATTTT

J gene: TRBJ2-2
V gene: TRBV5-1
clone size: .
D gene: TRBD2
CDR3 protein: CASTPSGTVFGELFF
CDR3 DNA: TGCGCCAGTACGCCGAGCGGGACGGTCTTCGGGGAGCTGTTTTTT

J gene: TRBJ2-5
V gene: TRBV7-2
clone size: .
D gene: TRBD2
CDR3 protein: CASSSGLAGGETQYF
CDR3 DNA: TGTGCCAGCAGCTCCGGACTAGCGGGAGGGGAGACCCAGTACTTC

J gene: TRBJ2-7
V gene: TRBV6-1
clone size: few
D gene: .
CDR3 protein: CASSEKYEQYF
CDR3 DNA: TGTGCCAGCAGCGAGAAATACGAGCAGTACTTC

J gene: TRBJ2-1
V gene: TRBV5-1
clone size: few
D gene: TRBD1
CDR3 protein: CASSARTGWGNEQFF
CDR3 DNA: TGCGCCAGCAGCGCCCGGACAGGGTGGGGCAATGAGCAGTTCTTC

J gene: TRBJ1-1
V gene: TRBV7-8
clone size: .
D gene: TRBD1
CDR3 protein: CASSLVGAGGYTEAFF
CDR3 DNA: TGTGCCAGCAGCTTAGTAGGGGCAGGGGGCTACACTGAAGCTTTCTTT

J gene: TRBJ2-3
V gene: TRBV5-4
clone size: few
D gene: .
CDR3 protein: CASSSRQGEAVGTQYF
CDR3 DNA: TGTGCCAGCAGCTCCCGGCAAGGGGAGGCCGTCGGTACGCAGTATTTT

J gene: TRBJ1-1
V gene: TRBV9
clone size: few
D gene: .
CDR3 protein: CASSVGETEAFF
CDR3 DNA: TGTGCCAGCAGCGTCGGGGAGACTGAAGCTTTCTTT

J gene: TRBJ1-5
V gene: TRBV6-6
clone size: few
D gene: .
CDR3 protein: CASNLYNQPQHF
CDR3 DNA: TGTGCCAGCAATTTGTACAATCAGCCCCAGCATTTT

J gene: TRBJ2-7
V gene: TRBV9
clone size: .
D gene: TRBD2
CDR3 protein: CASSVREGPSYEQYF
CDR3 DNA: TGTGCCAGCAGCGTGCGGGAGGGACCCTCCTACGAGCAGTACTTC

J gene: TRBJ1-2
V gene: TRBV30
clone size: few
D gene: .
CDR3 protein: CAWSISINPTGYGYTF
CDR3 DNA: TGTGCCTGGAGTATTTCAATCAATCCCACCGGGTATGGCTACACCTTC

J gene: TRBJ2-2
V gene: TRBV19
clone size: few
D gene: .
CDR3 protein: CASSSYGEGAGELFF
CDR3 DNA: TGTGCCAGTAGCTCCTACGGGGAGGGGGCCGGGGAGCTGTTTTTT

J gene: TRBJ1-2
V gene: TRBV5-1
clone size: few
D gene: TRBD1
CDR3 protein: CASSAGQGDGYTF
CDR3 DNA: TGCGCCAGCAGCGCCGGACAGGGAGATGGCTACACCTTC

J gene: TRBJ2-7
V gene: TRBV5-4
clone size: few
D gene: .
CDR3 protein: CASSPTGDPGEQYF
CDR3 DNA: TGTGCCAGCAGCCCCACGGGGGACCCGGGGGAGCAGTACTTC

J gene: TRBJ2-5
V gene: TRBV29-1
clone size: few
D gene: TRBD2
CDR3 protein: CSVRSGRRETQYF
CDR3 DNA: TGCAGCGTTCGTAGCGGGAGGAGGGAGACCCAGTACTTC

J gene: TRBJ1-2
V gene: TRBV19
clone size: .
D gene: .
CDR3 protein: CASSTGAGTNYGYTF
CDR3 DNA: TGTGCCAGTAGTACCGGTGCAGGGACTAACTATGGCTACACCTTC

J gene: TRBJ2-4
V gene: TRBV7-3
clone size: .
D gene: .
CDR3 protein: CASSPQTGNIQYF
CDR3 DNA: TGTGCCAGCAGCCCTCAAACGGGGAACATTCAGTACTTC

J gene: TRBJ2-1
V gene: TRBV11-2
clone size: .
D gene: TRBD1
CDR3 protein: CASSLRTGGIGEQFF
CDR3 DNA: TGTGCCAGCAGCCTCCGGACAGGGGGCATCGGTGAGCAGTTCTTC

J gene: TRBJ1-1
V gene: TRBV29-1
clone size: few
D gene: TRBD1
CDR3 protein: CSVEGWTGNTEAFF
CDR3 DNA: TGCAGCGTTGAAGGCTGGACAGGTAACACTGAAGCTTTCTTT

J gene: TRBJ2-7
V gene: TRBV5-1
clone size: few
D gene: .
CDR3 protein: CASSSVAGQLSSYEQYF
CDR3 DNA: TGCGCCAGCAGTTCTGTCGCAGGTCAACTGAGCTCCTACGAGCAGTACTTC

J gene: TRBJ1-1
V gene: TRBV11-2
clone size: .
D gene: .
CDR3 protein: CASSLVRVNTEAFF
CDR3 DNA: TGTGCCAGCAGCTTAGTCAGGGTGAACACTGAAGCTTTCTTT

J gene: TRBJ1-2
V gene: TRBV11-3
clone size: .
D gene: .
CDR3 protein: CASSFLRGANYGYTF
CDR3 DNA: TGTGCCAGCAGCTTCCTCCGGGGGGCCAACTATGGCTACACCTTC

J gene: TRBJ1-2
V gene: TRBV28
clone size: .
D gene: TRBD1
CDR3 protein: CASSSGTASNYGYTF
CDR3 DNA: TGTGCCAGCAGTTCGGGGACAGCGTCTAACTATGGCTACACCTTC